This TCR beta chain is drawn from a study of CD8 T cells in ankylosing spondylitis. General study points: In ankylosing spondylitis patients, matched synovial fluid reportedly showed significant enrichment of disease-linked clones. A TCR beta motif of roughly eight highly homologous variants appeared characteristic of ankylosing spondylitis blood.

V dropped 0 bases and J dropped 8 bases, with 9 bases sitting between them. Looked up from germline, CDR1 is SGHNT and CDR2 is YYREEE (reference sequence). This CDR3 region has 14 residues. This clonotype was observed a few times. As yet, its antigen is unknown. Quantitative barcoded 5'-RACE was used to prepare TCR beta libraries. Each CDR3 protein is one row after TCRdb ran MiXCR on the 5' RACE reads. The sample carries under 300,000 distinct CDR3 sequences, about 10% recorded once. This chain links TRBV5-4 with TRBJ1-6; no definite D call. Input material: blood, either unsorted or a sorted T cell fraction (not recorded which). The source is a male donor with ankylosing spondylitis or in good health (not recorded which). CDR3 sequence reads: CASSLERRHSPLHF. CDR3 nucleotides: TGTGCCAGCAGCTTGGAGCGGCGACATTCACCCCTCCACTTT.